The entry that follows covers one T cell receptor (beta chain) sequence. This clone was found many times. Its binding antigen is unknown. Base-call qualities are not available, and no considerably larger clone is one nucleotide away. Patients with autoimmune disease history or receiving systemic immunosuppression were excluded from the trial. In every dose cohort, peripheral blood was drawn for TCR sequencing at baseline, cycle 4 day 1, and cycle 7 day 1. The samples were drawn from a first-in-human, open-label, multicenter phase I dose-escalation trial of ivuxolimab. The trial enrolled adults with locally advanced or metastatic head and neck squamous cell, hepatocellular, melanoma or renal cell carcinoma. Before TCR sequencing, CD4+ and CD8+ T cells were separately sorted from peripheral blood. Genomic DNA was isolated from the sorted cells so that the TCRbeta CDR3 region could be sequenced. The immunoSEQ Assay was used to sequence the TCRbeta CDR3 regions. TCRdb holds this immuneACCESS table with in-frame rearrangements only. Some clones are missing; in checked studies, unresolved V genes explain under half, and the rest has no known cause. For this sample there are about 19,000 clones; about four fifths appear just once. The ten largest clones represent 33% of the sample.

The CDR3 sequence holds 15 residues, the cysteine and phenylalanine included. Of all the DNA, just the CDR3 is kept, 45 bases in frame from base 1. V is shortened by 1 base, J by 5 bases, and the region joining them spans 12 bases. Taken from the germline V gene, the CDR1 and CDR2 loops are MGHRA and YSYEKL. The record originates from a study of OX40 agonist ivuxolimab in advanced cancers. About the study as a whole: Ivuxolimab was a fully human IgG2 agonistic monoclonal antibody targeting the costimulatory receptor OX40 (CD134). A male proportion of approximately 83% and a mean age of 60 years, ranging from about 23 to 90, were recorded for the dose-escalation cohort. Peripheral TCRbeta sequencing was intended to test whether TCR sequence diversity was altered and clonal T-cell expansion was caused by ivuxolimab. Of the approximately 50 dose-escalation patients, hepatocellular carcinoma was present in 19, melanoma in around 15, renal cell carcinoma in 9 and head and neck cancer in 9. The monotherapy dose-escalation portion (N ≈ 52 patients) of the phase I ivuxolimab trial is reported in the paper. Intravenous ivuxolimab was administered to patients every 2 weeks at six dose levels: 0.01, 0.1, 0.3, 1.5, 3 and 10 mg/kg. Patients were allowed to have had prior anti-PD-1, anti-PD-L1 or anti-CTLA-4 therapy, and around two fifths of the dose-escalation patients had been treated with checkpoint inhibitors. Three dose-escalation patients achieved partial responses, one with hepatocellular carcinoma and two with cutaneous melanoma.

Paper-wide results and their limitations: The antigen specificity of the clonally expanded peripheral T cells was not determined. At doses of 0.1 to 3.0 mg/kg, clonal expansion of both CD4+ and CD8+ blood T cells was observed from baseline to week 6. Low levels of normalized T-cell clonal expansion were also seen in some nonresponding patients. After ivuxolimab, CD8+ T cells had more expanded clones than CD4+ T cells on average. In the 0.1-3.0 mg/kg groups, partial responders had among the lowest normalized peripheral clonal expansion, particularly in CD8+ T cells.

This TCR came from an adult with an advanced solid tumor such as melanoma, head and neck, liver or kidney cancer. Sequenced here: CD4+ or CD8+ T cells sorted from blood, sampled in a trial of the OX40 agonist ivuxolimab. Recombination joined TRBV4-1 with TRBJ2-1, with the D assignment possibly TRBD1 or TRBD2, given 6 matching bases for each. The CDR3 reads CASSQVQGTDNEQFF. The DNA is TGCGCCAGCAGCCAAGTCCAGGGGACTGACAATGAGCAGTTCTTC.